A single T cell receptor (beta chain) is shown here with its context. This entry belongs to a study of blood T cells in healthy people across ages. Using a J-beta primer mix together with a sample-barcoded 5' primer, a second PCR was run for 7 to 11 cycles. A template-switch adaptor with 12 random nucleotides tagged each cDNA molecule. MiXCR, run by TCRdb on the 5' RACE reads, gives a single entry per CDR3 protein. There are about 1.8 million distinct CDR3 sequences in the sample; just under 50% occur only once, and less than 2.5% lies in the top ten. This CDR3 is 12 amino acids long. V lost 6 bases and J 5 bases, leaving 11 bases between the germline ends.

The sequence came from a woman aged 40-49 years in good health. The sample consisted of blood. This rearrangement joins TRBV12-3 or TRBV12-4 to TRBJ2-7, with D perhaps matching TRBD1 (6 bases). The DNA for the CDR3 is TGTGCCAGCAGGCCGGACAGCGACGAGCAGTACTTC. It specifies CASRPDSDEQYF.